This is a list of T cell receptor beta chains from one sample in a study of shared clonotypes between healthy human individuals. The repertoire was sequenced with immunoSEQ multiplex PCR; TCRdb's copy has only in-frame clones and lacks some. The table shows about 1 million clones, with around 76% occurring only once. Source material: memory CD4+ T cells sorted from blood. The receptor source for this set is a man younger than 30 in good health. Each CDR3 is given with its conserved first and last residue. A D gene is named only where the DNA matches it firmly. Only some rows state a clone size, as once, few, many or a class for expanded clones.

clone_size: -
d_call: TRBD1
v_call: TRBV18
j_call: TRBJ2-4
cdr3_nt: TGTGCCAGCTCACCGGGACAGGGTGACCAAAACATTCAGTACTTC
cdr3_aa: CASSPGQGDQNIQYF

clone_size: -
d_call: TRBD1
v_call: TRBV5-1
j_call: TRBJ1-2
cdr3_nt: TGCGCCAGCAGCTCAACAGGGGGCGGCTATGGCTACACCTTC
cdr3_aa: CASSSTGGGYGYTF

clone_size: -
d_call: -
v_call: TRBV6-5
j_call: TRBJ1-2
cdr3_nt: TGTGCCAGCAGTTCGGGGGGCGGCTACACCTTC
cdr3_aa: CASSSGGGYTF

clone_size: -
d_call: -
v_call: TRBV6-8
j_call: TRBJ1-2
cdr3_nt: TGTGCCAGCAGCCCCCCGGACGAAGTGGCCTACCGCGATGGCTACACCTTC
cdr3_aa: CASSPPDEVAYRDGYTF

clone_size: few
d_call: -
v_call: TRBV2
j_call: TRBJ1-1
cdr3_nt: TGTGCCAGCAATCAGGAAAACACTGAAGCTTTCTTT
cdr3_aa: CASNQENTEAFF

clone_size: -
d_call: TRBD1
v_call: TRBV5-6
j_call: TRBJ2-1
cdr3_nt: TGTGCCAGCATTCCGGGACAGTCGACTTACTACAATGAGCAGTTCTTC
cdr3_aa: CASIPGQSTYYNEQFF

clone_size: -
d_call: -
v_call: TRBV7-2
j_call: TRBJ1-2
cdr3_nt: TGTGCCAGCAGCTTATGGGGAAACTATGGCTACACCTTC
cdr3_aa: CASSLWGNYGYTF

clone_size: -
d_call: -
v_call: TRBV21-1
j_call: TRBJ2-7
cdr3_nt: TGTGCCAGCAGCCGGGCCCTAGCGCGGCAGGGGGTAAGCTCCTACGAGCAGTACTTC
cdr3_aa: CASSRALARQGVSSYEQYF

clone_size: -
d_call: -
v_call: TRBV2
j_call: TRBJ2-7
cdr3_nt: TGTGCCAGCAGTGTAGACCGCGAGCAGTACTTC
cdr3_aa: CASSVDREQYF

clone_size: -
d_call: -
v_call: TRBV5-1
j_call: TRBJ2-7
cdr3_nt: TGCGCCAGCAGCTTGGTGGGGTTTTGGGAGCAGTACTTC
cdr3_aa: CASSLVGFWEQYF

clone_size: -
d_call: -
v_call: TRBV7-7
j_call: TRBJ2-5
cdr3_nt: TGTGCTAGCAGTACAGGGGCTAGCGGGTTACAAAGGGAGACCCAGTACTTC
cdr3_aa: CASSTGASGLQRETQYF

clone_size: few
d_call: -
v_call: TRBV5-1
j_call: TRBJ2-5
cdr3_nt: TGCGCCAGCAGCTTCAGTTTCCAAGAGACCCAGTACTTC
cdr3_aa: CASSFSFQETQYF

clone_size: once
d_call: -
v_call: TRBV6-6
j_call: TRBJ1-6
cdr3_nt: TGTGCCACCTATGGGCGGGCCTATAATTCACCCCTCCACTTT
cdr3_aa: CATYGRAYNSPLHF

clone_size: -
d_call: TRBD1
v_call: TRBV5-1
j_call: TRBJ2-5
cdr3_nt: TGCGCCAGCAGCTTGGGCTACCATGGACAGGGTAAAGAGACCCAGTACTTC
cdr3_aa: CASSLGYHGQGKETQYF

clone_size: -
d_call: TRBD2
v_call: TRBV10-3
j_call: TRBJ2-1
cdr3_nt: TGTGCCATCAGTGAGAGGTCTAGCGGCGATGAGCAGTTCTTC
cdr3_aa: CAISERSSGDEQFF

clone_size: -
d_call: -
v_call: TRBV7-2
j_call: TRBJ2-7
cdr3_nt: TGTGCCAGCAGCTATAGTGGGACGGGTTCCTACGAGCAGTACTTC
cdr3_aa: CASSYSGTGSYEQYF

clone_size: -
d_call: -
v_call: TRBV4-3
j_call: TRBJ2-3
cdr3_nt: TGCGCCAGCGCGGCGGCCACAGATACGCAGTATTTT
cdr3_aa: CASAAATDTQYF

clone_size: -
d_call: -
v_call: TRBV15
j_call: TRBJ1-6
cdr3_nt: TGTGCCACCAGCCCTATTCGACAAGTAAAGTCACCCCTCCACTTT
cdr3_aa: CATSPIRQVKSPLHF

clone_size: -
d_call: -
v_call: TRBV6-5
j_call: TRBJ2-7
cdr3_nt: TGTGCCAGCAGCCAACCTAGCGCCGGCGAGCAGTACTTC
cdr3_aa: CASSQPSAGEQYF

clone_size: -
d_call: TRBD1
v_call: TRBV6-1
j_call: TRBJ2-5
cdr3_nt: TGTGCCAGCAGTACCCGGGACAGCACAGAGACCCAGTACTTC
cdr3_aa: CASSTRDSTETQYF

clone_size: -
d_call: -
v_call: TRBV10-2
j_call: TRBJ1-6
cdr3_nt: TGCGCCAGCACCGATAGGGGCGTTGCCCCTAATTCACCCCTCCACTTT
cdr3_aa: CASTDRGVAPNSPLHF

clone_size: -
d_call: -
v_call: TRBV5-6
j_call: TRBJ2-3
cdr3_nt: TGTGCCAGCAGCTTGTTGGGGGCCGAGGGGCTGCCAGATACGCAGTATTTT
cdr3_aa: CASSLLGAEGLPDTQYF

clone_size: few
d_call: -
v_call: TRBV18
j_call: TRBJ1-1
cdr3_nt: TGTGCCAGCTCACGCACAGGGCCGGACACTGAAGCTTTCTTT
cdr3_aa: CASSRTGPDTEAFF

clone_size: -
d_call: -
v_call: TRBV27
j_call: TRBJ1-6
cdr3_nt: TGTGCCAGCAGTCCCCGGGAAGGAAATTCACCCCTCCACTTT
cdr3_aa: CASSPREGNSPLHF

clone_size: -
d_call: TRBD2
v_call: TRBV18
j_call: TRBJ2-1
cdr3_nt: TGTGCCAGCTCACCTCCGCTAGCGGGGGGGCGCAATGAGCAGTTCTTC
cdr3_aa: CASSPPLAGGRNEQFF

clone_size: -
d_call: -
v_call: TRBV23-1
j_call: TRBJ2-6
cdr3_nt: TGCGCCAGCAGCATACGGGCCCGCTCTGGGGCCAACGTCCTGACTTTC
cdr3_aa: CASSIRARSGANVLTF